The TCR beta chain described here comes from a study of OX40 agonist ivuxolimab in advanced cancers. About the research overall: Prior checkpoint blockade (anti-PD-1, anti-PD-L1 or anti-CTLA-4) was permitted; approximately 40% had it. Partial responses were seen in three patients, one with hepatocellular carcinoma and two with cutaneous melanoma.

Overall study findings and caveats: Blood T cells, both CD4+ and CD8+, expanded clonally by week 6 at 0.1 to 3.0 mg/kg.

On this clone itself: Its antigen is as yet unknown.

The CDR3 extends over 14 amino acids. Germline values: CDR1 SGHRS, CDR2 YFSETQ. Deletions cut 1 base from V and 2 bases from J, with 10 bases between. Using immunoSEQ multiplex PCR, the repertoire was profiled, and TCRdb retains in-frame clones only, with some absent. The profile shows approximately 61,000 clones, roughly nine tenths of them singletons. Sequencing used CD4+ or CD8+ T cells sorted from blood, obtained in a trial of the OX40 agonist ivuxolimab. The TCR comes from an adult with an advanced solid tumor such as melanoma, head and neck, liver or kidney cancer. V and J are TRBV5-1 and TRBJ2-7, with a weak D call TRBD1 (6 bases). CDR3 region: CASSLTGITYEQYF. In DNA form, the CDR3 reads TGCGCCAGCAGCTTGACAGGGATAACCTACGAGCAGTACTTC.